The rows below give T cell receptor beta chains drawn from one sample of a study of blood T cell repertoires in COVID-19. Libraries were prepared by immunoSEQ multiplex PCR; TCRdb keeps only in-frame clonotypes and omits some of them. Of approximately 300,000 clones in the sample, around 86% were seen once. The specimen sequenced was PBMCs or T cells enriched from blood (not recorded which). The source is a man aged 55 to 69 who had recovered from COVID-19. Both conserved end residues are part of each CDR3. The D gene is left open where the match is weak. A row's size may be missing; if present it is once, few, many or a size class.

CDR3 DNA	CDR3 protein	V gene	J gene	clone size	D gene
TGTGCCAGCAGTGAGGGGACAGTCAATGAAAAACTGTTTTTT	CASSEGTVNEKLFF	TRBV2	TRBJ1-4	NA	TRBD1
TGCAGCGTTGAATTCGGAGCCCGAGGGTACGAGCAGTACTTC	CSVEFGARGYEQYF	TRBV29-1	TRBJ2-7	NA	NA
TGTGCCAGTAGTGCGACAGGGGGCTACGAGCAGTACTTC	CASSATGGYEQYF	TRBV19	TRBJ2-7	NA	TRBD1
TGCGCCAGCAGCCTCGGGACTAGCGGGACCTACGAGCAGTACTTC	CASSLGTSGTYEQYF	TRBV4-1	TRBJ2-7	NA	TRBD2
TGTGCCAGCAGTTCCCGGTCCTTAGGAGGGGTAGGCGGAAACACCATATATTTT	CASSSRSLGGVGGNTIYF	TRBV28	TRBJ1-3	once	NA
TGCAGTGCTAGTTGGCCGTCAGGGGCCAACGTCCTGACTTTC	CSASWPSGANVLTF	TRBV20-1	TRBJ2-6	NA	NA
TGCGCCAGCAGCCATGAGGGGGCGCAATATTCACCCCTCCACTTT	CASSHEGAQYSPLHF	TRBV4-1	TRBJ1-6	NA	TRBD1
TGTGCCACCAGTGATCCCGGGGTGGCGGGTCGCTATGGCTACACCTTC	CATSDPGVAGRYGYTF	TRBV24-1	TRBJ1-2	few	NA
TGTGCCAGCAGCCCAGGACTAGCGGGGGAAGAGACCCAGTACTTC	CASSPGLAGEETQYF	TRBV11-2	TRBJ2-5	NA	TRBD2
TGTGCCAGCAGAGCCCGAGGGGGCTATTCACCCCTCCACTTT	CASRARGGYSPLHF	TRBV28	TRBJ1-6	NA	TRBD1
TGTGCCAGCAGTGAAGCTTTGTTCGGGACAGGGACTAAAGAGACCCAGTACTTC	CASSEALFGTGTKETQYF	TRBV2	TRBJ2-5	NA	TRBD1
TGTGCCAGCAGAACGGGGGGAGTTTATGGCTACACCTTC	CASRTGGVYGYTF	TRBV13	TRBJ1-2	NA	NA
TGTGCCAGCACCGAATTAGGCGGCTATGGCTACACCTTC	CASTELGGYGYTF	TRBV28	TRBJ1-2	NA	NA
TGTGCCAGCAGACAAGGACAGGGAGAGAATCAGCCCCAGCATTTT	CASRQGQGENQPQHF	TRBV6-5	TRBJ1-5	NA	TRBD1
TGTGCCAGCAGTTACTCGAGCCCAGGGGCTGGAAACACCATATATTTT	CASSYSSPGAGNTIYF	TRBV6-5	TRBJ1-3	NA	NA
TGTGCCAGTAGTATTAGGCTAGCGGGAGCCTACGAGCAGTACTTC	CASSIRLAGAYEQYF	TRBV19	TRBJ2-7	NA	TRBD2
TGCGCCAGCAGCCGCACCGGGACAGGGGGAGGGTACGAGCAGTACTTC	CASSRTGTGGGYEQYF	TRBV4-1	TRBJ2-7	NA	TRBD1
TGTGCCAGCAGCTTAGTTGGCGGGAGCTCCTACGAGCAGTACTTC	CASSLVGGSSYEQYF	TRBV7-2	TRBJ2-7	NA	TRBD2
TGTGCCAGCAGCTTGGACAGGGGGTCCTACAATGAGCAGTTCTTC	CASSLDRGSYNEQFF	TRBV5-4	TRBJ2-1	NA	TRBD1
TGTGCCAGCAGCCTGACAGGAAACTATGGCTACACCTTC	CASSLTGNYGYTF	TRBV12-3/TRBV12-4	TRBJ1-2	NA	NA
TGTGCCAGCAGTTTGACAGGAACAGACGAGCAGTACTTC	CASSLTGTDEQYF	TRBV12-3/TRBV12-4	TRBJ2-7	NA	NA
TGTGCCAGCAGCCAAGAGTGGTCGGCTAACTATGGCTACACCTTC	CASSQEWSANYGYTF	TRBV4-2	TRBJ1-2	NA	NA
TGCAGCGTTCGGATACAGGGAAACACTGAAGCTTTCTTT	CSVRIQGNTEAFF	TRBV29-1	TRBJ1-1	NA	NA
TGTGCCAGCATCCCCGGACAGGCAAACACAGATACGCAGTATTTT	CASIPGQANTDTQYF	TRBV28	TRBJ2-3	NA	TRBD1
TGCAGTGCTAGTCCTCTAGCGGGAGGGTCTGGTACGCAGTATTTT	CSASPLAGGSGTQYF	TRBV20-1	TRBJ2-3	once	TRBD2
TGTGCCAGCAGCCCGGGGGGCAATCAGCCCCAGCATTTT	CASSPGGNQPQHF	TRBV2	TRBJ1-5	once	NA
TGTGCCAGCTCAACGACTAGCGGAAGCACAGATACGCAGTATTTT	CASSTTSGSTDTQYF	TRBV18	TRBJ2-3	NA	TRBD2
TGTGCCAGCAGTTACTCTGAGCTGAACACTGAAGCTTTCTTT	CASSYSELNTEAFF	TRBV6-6	TRBJ1-1	NA	NA